Below are 4 T cell receptor beta chains sequenced from a single sample in a study of Ad26.COV2.S vaccination and SARS-CoV-2 variants. The treatment was: 15 to 20 received Ad26.COV2.S at low or high dose, single or two shots; about 5 received placebo; per-sample allocation not given. Each sample was drawn 63 days after the first injection (of vaccine or placebo). Libraries were prepared by immunoSEQ multiplex PCR; TCRdb keeps only in-frame clonotypes and omits some of them. The profile covers 440,000 or so clones, with 90% appearing a single time and 4.3% taken by the ten largest. This specimen was peripheral blood, taken in a trial of Ad26.COV2.S vaccine versus placebo. These receptors were obtained from a person between 18 and 65 years old who received the Ad26.COV2.S COVID-19 vaccine or a placebo.

This chain joins TRBV5-6 and TRBJ1-6; tentative D call: TRBD1 (6 bases). The CDR3 covers 16 residues. V was pared by 4 bases and J by 6 bases, with 17 bases between. Germline CDR1 and CDR2: SGHDT and YYEEEE. CDR3 sequence (DNA): TGTGCCAGCAGCAATACCGGGACACGGATTAATTCACCCCTCCACTTT. Translated: CASSNTGTRINSPLHF.

This chain connects TRBV27 to TRBJ1-3, with 12 bases lining up with TRBD1. Germline V gene lookup returns CDR1 MNHEY and CDR2 SMNVEV (reference sequence). Trimming cost V 11 bases and J 0 bases; bases outside gene matches: 14. The CDR3 sequence is 18 residues long. The CDR3 bases are TGTGCCTCATGGACAGGGACAGGGGGCCGCCACTCTGGAAACACCATATATTTT. It yields the protein CASWTGTGGRHSGNTIYF.

The chain recombines TRBV7-2 with TRBJ2-2; TRBD2 matches at 10 bases. Losses at the gene ends were 1 base for V and 6 bases for J; bases not matched to a gene: 5. From germline, CDR1 is SGHTA and CDR2 FQGNSA. The CDR3 extends over 16 amino acids. CDR3 coding DNA: TGTGCCAGCAGCTTAGAGTCTAGCGGGAGCCCCGGGGAGCTGTTTTTT. Amino acid sequence: CASSLESSGSPGELFF.

With respect to this clone: Other nucleotide sequences from this sample produce the same CDR3. The J gene is TRBJ1-5, the V gene TRBV29-1; no reliable D call. The CDR3 contains 13 residues. Trimming pared 3 bases from V and 5 bases from J, leaving 11 bases between. The germline V gene encodes CDR1 SQVTM and CDR2 ANQGSEA. The DNA of the CDR3 is TGCAGCGTTGAGGTTGGGCGGGATCAGCCCCAGCATTTT. This gives the protein CSVEVGRDQPQHF.